This TCR beta chain stems from a study of blood T cell repertoires in COVID-19. Whole-study context: The United States, Italy and Spain supplied acute and convalescent COVID-19 samples. PBMCs, B-cell-depleted T cells, or T cells provided the cDNA or gDNA that made up the material.

V dropped 2 bases and J dropped 6; count of bases not matched to a gene: 8. Germline CDR1 MNHEY, CDR2 SVGEGT. The CDR3 sequence is 16 residues long. Original handling: Amplifying reference gene primers gave estimates of nucleated cell counts. TCRdb keeps only in-frame clones here, not all; method: immunoSEQ multiplex PCR. D and trimming were read from the DNA, whereas the V and J calls and clone size are those reported in that table. Of about 300,000 clones listed, 70% to 90% are singletons. The receptor was isolated from a young man who had recovered from COVID-19. This chain connects TRBV6-2 or TRBV6-3 to TRBJ2-1, with 9 bases aligning to TRBD2. Specimen: peripheral blood. The CDR3 protein is CASSYIHSGSTNEQFF. The CDR3 nucleotides are TGTGCCAGCAGTTACATTCATAGCGGGAGTACCAATGAGCAGTTCTTC.